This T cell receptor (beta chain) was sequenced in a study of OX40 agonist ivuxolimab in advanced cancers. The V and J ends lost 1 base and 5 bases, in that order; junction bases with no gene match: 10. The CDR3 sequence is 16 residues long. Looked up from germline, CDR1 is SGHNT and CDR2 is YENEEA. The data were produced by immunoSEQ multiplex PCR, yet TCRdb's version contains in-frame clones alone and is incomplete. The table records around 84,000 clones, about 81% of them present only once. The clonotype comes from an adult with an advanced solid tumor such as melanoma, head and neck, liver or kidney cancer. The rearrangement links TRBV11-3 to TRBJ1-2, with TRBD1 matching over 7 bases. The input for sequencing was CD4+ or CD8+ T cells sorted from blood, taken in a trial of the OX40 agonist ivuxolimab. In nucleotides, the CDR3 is TGTGCCAGCAGCTTAGCCGGGGAGGGGGCCCGGTATGGCTACACCTTC. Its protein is CASSLAGEGARYGYTF.